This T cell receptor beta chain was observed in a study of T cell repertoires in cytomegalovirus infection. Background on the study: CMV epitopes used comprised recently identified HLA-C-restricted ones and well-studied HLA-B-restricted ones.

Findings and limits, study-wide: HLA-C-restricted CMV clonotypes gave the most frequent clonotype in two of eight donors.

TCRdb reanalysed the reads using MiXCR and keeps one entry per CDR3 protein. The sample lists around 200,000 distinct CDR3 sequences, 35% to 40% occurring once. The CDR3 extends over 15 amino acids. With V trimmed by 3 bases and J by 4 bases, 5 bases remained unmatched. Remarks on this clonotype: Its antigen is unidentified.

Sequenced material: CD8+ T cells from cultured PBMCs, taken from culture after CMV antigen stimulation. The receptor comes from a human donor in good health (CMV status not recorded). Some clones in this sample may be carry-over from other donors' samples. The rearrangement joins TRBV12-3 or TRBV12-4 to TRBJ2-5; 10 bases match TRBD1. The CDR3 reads CASSLGQGFGETQYF. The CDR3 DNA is TGTGCCAGCAGTTTGGGACAGGGGTTCGGAGAGACCCAGTACTTC.